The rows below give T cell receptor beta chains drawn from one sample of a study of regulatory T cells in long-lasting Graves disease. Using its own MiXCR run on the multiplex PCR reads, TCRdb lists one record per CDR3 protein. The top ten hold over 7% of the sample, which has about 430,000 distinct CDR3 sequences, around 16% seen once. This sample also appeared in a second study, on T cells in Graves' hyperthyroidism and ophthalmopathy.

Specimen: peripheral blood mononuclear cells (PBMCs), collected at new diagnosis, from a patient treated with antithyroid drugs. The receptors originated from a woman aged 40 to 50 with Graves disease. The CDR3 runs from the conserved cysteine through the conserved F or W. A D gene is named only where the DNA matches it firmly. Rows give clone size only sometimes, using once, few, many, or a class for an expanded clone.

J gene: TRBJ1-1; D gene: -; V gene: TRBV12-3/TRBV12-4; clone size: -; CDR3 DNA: TGTGCCAGCAGGTACGATCAGGGAGGCACTGAAGCTTTCTTT; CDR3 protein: CASRYDQGGTEAFF
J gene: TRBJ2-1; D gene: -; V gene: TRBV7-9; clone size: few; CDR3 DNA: TGTGCCAGCAGCTTAGGGGTTCTCGACTACTACAATGAGCAGTTCTTC; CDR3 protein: CASSLGVLDYYNEQFF
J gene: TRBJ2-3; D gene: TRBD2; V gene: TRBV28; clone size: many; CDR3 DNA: TGTGCCAGCAGTTACCCGGGACTAGCGGGAAACACAGATACGCAGTATTTT; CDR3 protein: CASSYPGLAGNTDTQYF
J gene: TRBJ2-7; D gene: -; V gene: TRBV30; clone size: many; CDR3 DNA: TGTGCAGAGAGAACGGGAGAAAGGGAAGGCTACGAGCAGTACTTC; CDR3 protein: CAERTGEREGYEQYF
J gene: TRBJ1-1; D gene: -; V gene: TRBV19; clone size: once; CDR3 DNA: TGTGCCAGTAGTATGAATGGGGCAGGGATGAACACTGAAGCTTTCTTT; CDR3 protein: CASSMNGAGMNTEAFF
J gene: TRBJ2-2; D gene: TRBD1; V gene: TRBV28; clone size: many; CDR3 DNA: TGTGCCAGCAGTTCCCGGGACAGGGGGAGAATGGGGACCGGGGAGCTGTTTTTT; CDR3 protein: CASSSRDRGRMGTGELFF
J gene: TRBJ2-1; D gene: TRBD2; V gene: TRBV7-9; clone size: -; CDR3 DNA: TGTGCCAGCAGCCCTGCGCAGGCGGGAGGGCGTGCTGAGCAGTTCTTC; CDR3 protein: CASSPAQAGGRAEQFF
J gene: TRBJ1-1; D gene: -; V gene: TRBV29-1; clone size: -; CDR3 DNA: TGCAGCGTTGAAGGGGTGACGGCGGACACTGAAGCTTTCTTT; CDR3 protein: CSVEGVTADTEAFF
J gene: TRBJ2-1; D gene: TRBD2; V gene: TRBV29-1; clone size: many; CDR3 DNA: TGCAGCGTTGAAGAACTAGCGGTCTACAATGAGCAGTTCTTC; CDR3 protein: CSVEELAVYNEQFF
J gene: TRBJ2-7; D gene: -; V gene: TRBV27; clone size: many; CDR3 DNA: TGTGCCAGCTCACCGGGAGAGGGGCAGGTATTCTACGAGCAGTACTTC; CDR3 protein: CASSPGEGQVFYEQYF
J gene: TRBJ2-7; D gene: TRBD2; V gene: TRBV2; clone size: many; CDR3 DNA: TGTGCCAGCAGACCCACTAGCGCGAGCTCCTACGAGCAGTACTTC; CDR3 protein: CASRPTSASSYEQYF
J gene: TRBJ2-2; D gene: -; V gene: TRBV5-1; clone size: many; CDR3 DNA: TGCGCCAGCAGCTTAGACAGACGAGGAACCGGGGAGCTGTTTTTT; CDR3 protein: CASSLDRRGTGELFF
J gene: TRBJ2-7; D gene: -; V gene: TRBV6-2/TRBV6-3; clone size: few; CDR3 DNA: TGTGCCAGCAATCCGGGGGCAGGGAGCTACGAGCAGTACTTC; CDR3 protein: CASNPGAGSYEQYF
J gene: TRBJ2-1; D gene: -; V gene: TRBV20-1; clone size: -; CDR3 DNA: TGCAGTGCTAGAGATCCCTCGAGGGCCCCCTACAATGAGCAGTTCTTC; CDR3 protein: CSARDPSRAPYNEQFF
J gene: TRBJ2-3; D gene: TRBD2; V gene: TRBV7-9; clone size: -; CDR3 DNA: TGTGCCAGCAGCTCTTACCTAGCGGGAGCTAACACAGATACGCAGTATTTT; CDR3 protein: CASSSYLAGANTDTQYF
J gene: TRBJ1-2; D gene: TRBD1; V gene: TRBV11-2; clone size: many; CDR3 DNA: TGTGCCAGCAGCTACCGGGACAGAAAATTACATGGCGAAAAATCCGATGGCTACACCTTC; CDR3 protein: CASSYRDRKLHGEKSDGYTF
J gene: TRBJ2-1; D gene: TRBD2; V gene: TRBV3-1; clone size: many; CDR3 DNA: TGTGCCAGCAGCCGCCGACCCCCGGGACTAGCGGGAGGTACCTACAATGAGCAGTTCTTC; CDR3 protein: CASSRRPPGLAGGTYNEQFF
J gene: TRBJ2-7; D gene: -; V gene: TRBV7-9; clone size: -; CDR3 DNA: TGTGCCAGCAGGTTGGAGGGGGGCGAGCAGTACTTC; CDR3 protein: CASRLEGGEQYF
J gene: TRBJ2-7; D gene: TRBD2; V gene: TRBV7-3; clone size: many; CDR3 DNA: TGTGCCAGCAGCACTAGCGGGGGAGCCTACGAGCAGTACTTC; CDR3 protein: CASSTSGGAYEQYF
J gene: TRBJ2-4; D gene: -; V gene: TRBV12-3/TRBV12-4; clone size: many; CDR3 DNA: TGTGCCAGCACCAACCTAGGGGCACGGATTCAGTACTTC; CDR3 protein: CASTNLGARIQYF
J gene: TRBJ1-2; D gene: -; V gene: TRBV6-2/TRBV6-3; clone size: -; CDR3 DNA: TGTGCCAGCAGTGTCCCCGGGCCGCTGTATGGCTACACCTTC; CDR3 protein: CASSVPGPLYGYTF
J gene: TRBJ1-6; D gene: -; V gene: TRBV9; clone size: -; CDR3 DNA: TGTGCCAGCAGCGTAGACGGGACACGGTATAATTCACCCCTCCACTTT; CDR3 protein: CASSVDGTRYNSPLHF
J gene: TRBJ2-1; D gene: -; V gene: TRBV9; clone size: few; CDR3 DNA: TGTGCCAGCAGCGTAGACGAGGGGGACAATGAGCAGTTCTTC; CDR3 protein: CASSVDEGDNEQFF
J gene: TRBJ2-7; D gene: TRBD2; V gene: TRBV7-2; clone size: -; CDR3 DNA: TGTGCCAGCAACGAGGGACTAGCGGGTGAGCAGTACTTC; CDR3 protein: CASNEGLAGEQYF
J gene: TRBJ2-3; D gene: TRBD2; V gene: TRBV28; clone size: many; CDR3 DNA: TGTGCCAGCAGTCCTCTGAGCGGGATCGGAGATACGCAGTATTTT; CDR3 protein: CASSPLSGIGDTQYF
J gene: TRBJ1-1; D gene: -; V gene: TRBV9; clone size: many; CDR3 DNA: TGTGCCAGCAGCGTAGGCTCACAGAACACTGAAGCTTTCTTT; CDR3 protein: CASSVGSQNTEAFF
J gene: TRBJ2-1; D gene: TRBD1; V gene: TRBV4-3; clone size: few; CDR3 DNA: TGCGCCAGCAGCCAAGCGGACAGGGGTGGCGATGAGCAGTTCTTC; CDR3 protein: CASSQADRGGDEQFF
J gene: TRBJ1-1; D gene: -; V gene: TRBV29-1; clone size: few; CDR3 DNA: TGCAGCGTTGTGGCAAGCCTGAACACTGAAGCTTTCTTT; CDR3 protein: CSVVASLNTEAFF
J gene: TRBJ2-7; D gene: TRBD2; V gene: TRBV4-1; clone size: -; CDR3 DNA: TGCGCCAGCAGAAGACTAGCGGGCTCCTACGAGCAGTACTTC; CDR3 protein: CASRRLAGSYEQYF
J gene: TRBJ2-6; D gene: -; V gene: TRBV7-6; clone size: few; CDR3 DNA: TGTGCCAGCAGTGCGGGAAGGGTTTACTCTGGGGCCAACGTCCTGACTTTC; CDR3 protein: CASSAGRVYSGANVLTF
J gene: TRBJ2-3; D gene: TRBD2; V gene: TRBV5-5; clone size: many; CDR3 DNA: TGTGCCAGCAGCTTAGTGCTAGCGGGAGGAGATACGCAGTATTTT; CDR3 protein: CASSLVLAGGDTQYF
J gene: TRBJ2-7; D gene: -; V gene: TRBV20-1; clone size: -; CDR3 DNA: TGCAGTGCTAGCTTCAGGGTGGGCGAGCAGCACTTC; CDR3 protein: CSASFRVGEQHF
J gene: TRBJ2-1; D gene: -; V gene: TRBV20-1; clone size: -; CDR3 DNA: TGCAGTGCCGACGGACTACCATCCTACAATGAGCAGTTCTTC; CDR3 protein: CSADGLPSYNEQFF
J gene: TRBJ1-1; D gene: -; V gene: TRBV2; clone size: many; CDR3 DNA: TGTGCCAGCAGTGTAGTCAGGAACACTGAAGCTTTCTTT; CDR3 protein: CASSVVRNTEAFF
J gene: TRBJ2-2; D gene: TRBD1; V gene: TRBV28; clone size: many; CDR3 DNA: TGTGCCAGCAGAGCCCTCGACAGGGGTTACGCCGGGGAGCTGTTTTTT; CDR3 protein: CASRALDRGYAGELFF
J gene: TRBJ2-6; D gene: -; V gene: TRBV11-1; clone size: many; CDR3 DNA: TGTGCCAGCAGCTCTCAAGGCTCTGGGGCCAACGTCCTGACTTTC; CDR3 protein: CASSSQGSGANVLTF
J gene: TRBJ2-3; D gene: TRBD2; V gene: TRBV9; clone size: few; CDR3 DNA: TGTGCCAGCAGCACAATACTAGCGGGAGATCAAGCAGATACGCAGTATTTT; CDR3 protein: CASSTILAGDQADTQYF
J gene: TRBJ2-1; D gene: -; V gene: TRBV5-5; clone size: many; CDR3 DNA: TGTGCCAGCAGCTTGGAGGGACAAGTTCTCTACAATGAGCAGTTCTTC; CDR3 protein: CASSLEGQVLYNEQFF
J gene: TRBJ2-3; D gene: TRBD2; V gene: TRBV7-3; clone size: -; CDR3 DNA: TGTGCCAGCAGCAACGCCCCGGGACTAGCGGGAGAGCAACCCACAGATACGCAGTATTTT; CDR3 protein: CASSNAPGLAGEQPTDTQYF
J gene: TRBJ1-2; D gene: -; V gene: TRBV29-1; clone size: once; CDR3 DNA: TGCAGCGTTGCACCAGTCTTAATGGATGGCTACACCTTC; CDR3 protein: CSVAPVLMDGYTF
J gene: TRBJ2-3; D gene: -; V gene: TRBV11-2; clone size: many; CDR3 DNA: TGTGCCAGCAGCTTAGTGGAGGGGGCAGATACGCAGTATTTT; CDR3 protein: CASSLVEGADTQYF